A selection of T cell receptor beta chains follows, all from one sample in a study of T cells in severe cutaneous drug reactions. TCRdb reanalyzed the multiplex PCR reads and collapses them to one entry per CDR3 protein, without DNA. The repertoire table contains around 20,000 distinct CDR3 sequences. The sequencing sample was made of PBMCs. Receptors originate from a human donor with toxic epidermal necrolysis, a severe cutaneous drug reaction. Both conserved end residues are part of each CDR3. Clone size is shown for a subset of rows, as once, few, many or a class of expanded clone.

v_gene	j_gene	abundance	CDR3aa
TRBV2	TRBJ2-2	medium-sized	CASNLQGTTGELFF
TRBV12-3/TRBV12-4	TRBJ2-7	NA	CASAGTGRTYEQYF
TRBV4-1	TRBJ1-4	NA	CASSQDRNRDEKLFF
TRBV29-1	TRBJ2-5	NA	CSVERGSGREPQETQYF
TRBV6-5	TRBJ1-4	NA	CASSRRPGTENEKLFF
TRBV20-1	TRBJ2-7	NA	CSARVDGGGSYEQYF
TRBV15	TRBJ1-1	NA	CATSEMNTEAFF
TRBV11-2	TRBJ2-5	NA	CASSLNRAAQYF
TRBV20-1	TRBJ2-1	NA	CSARDGGRAYNEQFF
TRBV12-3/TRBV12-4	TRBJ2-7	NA	CASSLRQGSDEQYF
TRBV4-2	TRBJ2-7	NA	CASSPGLSYEQYF
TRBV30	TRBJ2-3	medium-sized	CAWRGEPAGGPTDTQYF
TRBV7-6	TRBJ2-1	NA	CASSPRDRGYNEQFF
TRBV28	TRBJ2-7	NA	CASSFRGEQYF
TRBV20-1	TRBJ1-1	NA	CSAGGTGGVGSEAFF
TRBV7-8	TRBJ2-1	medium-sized	CASSPSSYNEQFF
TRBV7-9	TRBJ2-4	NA	CASSLQGQENIQYF
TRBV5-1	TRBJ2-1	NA	CASSLRTSGRNEQFF
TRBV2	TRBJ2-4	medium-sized	CASRSRLAGAKNIQYF
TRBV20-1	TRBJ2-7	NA	CSARVVNHEQYF
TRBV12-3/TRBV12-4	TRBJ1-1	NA	CASSPTGPGTEAFF
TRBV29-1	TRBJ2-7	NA	CSVTLAGDAYEQYF
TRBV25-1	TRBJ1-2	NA	CASSGPGQRPYGYTF
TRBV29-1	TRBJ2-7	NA	CSVLRWDRDYEQYF
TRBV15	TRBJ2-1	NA	CATSRVFDRGQFF
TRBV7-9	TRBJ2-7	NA	CASSPPRSGGISPYEQYF
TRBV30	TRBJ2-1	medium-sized	CAGEDLRNEQFF
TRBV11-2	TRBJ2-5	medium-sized	CASRPKAGIQETQYF
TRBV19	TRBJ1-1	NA	CASSGRGKTEAFF
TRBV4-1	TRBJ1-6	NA	CASKGKWGEYNSPLHF
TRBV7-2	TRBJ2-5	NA	CASSLRRQETQYF
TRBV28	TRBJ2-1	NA	CASSLRLAEYNEQFF
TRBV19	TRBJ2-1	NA	CASSSTSGSSFSYNEQFF
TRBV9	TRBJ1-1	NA	CASTPGQMNTEAFF
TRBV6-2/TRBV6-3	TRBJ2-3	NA	CASSSTGDTDTQYF
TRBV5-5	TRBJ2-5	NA	CASSSPMETQYF
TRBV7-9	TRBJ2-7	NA	CASSLVGGLYEQYF
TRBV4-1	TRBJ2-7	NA	CASSREQGYYEQYF
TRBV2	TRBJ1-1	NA	CASGVNTEAFF
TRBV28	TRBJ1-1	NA	CASSLFLGTGGQEAFF
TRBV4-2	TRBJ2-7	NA	CASSQSLSGGGSYEQYF
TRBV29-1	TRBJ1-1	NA	CSTGTGGLGTEAFF
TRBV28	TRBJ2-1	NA	CASTMDSEEQFF
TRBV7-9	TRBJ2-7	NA	CASSLGDIPEQYF
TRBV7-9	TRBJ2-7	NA	CASSPPGYEQYF
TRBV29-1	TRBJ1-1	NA	CSGTRGANTEAFF
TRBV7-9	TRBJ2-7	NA	CASSWDGDEQYF
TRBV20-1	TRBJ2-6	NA	CSARDQGSGANVLTF
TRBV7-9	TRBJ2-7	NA	CASSLVTGVSYEQYF
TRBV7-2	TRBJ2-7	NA	CASSFDYEQYF
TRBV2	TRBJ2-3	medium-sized	CASSPGQSTDTQYF
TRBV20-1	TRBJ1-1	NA	CSQQGNTEAFF
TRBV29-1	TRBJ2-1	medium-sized	CSVEGQGYYNEQFF
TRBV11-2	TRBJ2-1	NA	CASSLATSGRYSYNEQFF
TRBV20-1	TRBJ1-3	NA	CSASDDRSSGNTIYF
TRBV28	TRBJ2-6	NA	CASSLLGSGANVLTF
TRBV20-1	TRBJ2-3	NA	CSAPSGRAPTDTQYF